This T cell receptor (beta chain) was sequenced in a study of CXCR3-negative and CXCR3-positive naive CD8 T cells. General study results and limits: Both naive subsets, CXCR3-negative and CXCR3-positive, displayed similar TRBV-TRBJ usage, unlike memory cells. Hydrophobicity of TRB CDR3s was greater in CXCR3-positive naive cells than in CXCR3-negative naive cells.

Each TRB cDNA library was prepared by 5' RACE (with UMI labels). No DNA is given; TCRdb re-called the 5' RACE reads and lists each CDR3 protein once. This repertoire includes 120,000 to 150,000 distinct CDR3 sequences. This CDR3 comprises 15 residues. Germline V gene data show CDR1 as SQVTM and CDR2 as ANQGSEA. As concerns this clonotype: Its antigen is not identified.

This chain links TRBV29-1 with TRBJ2-5; TCRdb names TRBD1, which stays unverified in the absence of DNA. The source material was naive CXCR3+ CD8+ T cells from blood. Subset meaning: CD45RO-CCR7+CD27+CD95- naive CD8+ T cells expressing CXCR3 (TNR3+). The TCR originated in a human donor in good health. Some clones in this sample may be carry-over from other donors' samples. The CDR3 is CSVGERGRTEETQYF.